These 23 T cell receptor beta chains were sequenced from one sample in a study of somatic mutations in cytotoxic T cells in rheumatoid arthritis. Repertoires were generated with immunoSEQ multiplex PCR, while TCRdb's copy carries only in-frame clones and drops some. This table holds 14,000 or so clones, 78% found once. The source material was CD8+ T cells sorted from blood. Every receptor here comes from an adult with rheumatoid arthritis.

The chain is built from TRBV9 and TRBJ2-7; TRBD1 might be the D (5 bases). Deletions cut 0 bases from V and 5 bases from J, with 15 bases between. The CDR3 totals 15 residues. Germline CDR1 and CDR2: SGDLS and YYNGEE. As DNA, the CDR3 is TGTGCCAGCAGCGTAGAGGGTGGGTGGGGCCACGAGCAGTACTTC. It encodes CASSVEGGWGHEQYF.

This clone was detected only a few times. The J gene is TRBJ2-7, the V gene TRBV5-1, with D possibly being TRBD2 (5 bases). The CDR3 length is 14 residues. CDR1 and CDR2 (germline): SGHRS, YFSETQ. Trimming shortened V by 0 bases and J by 5 bases, and 12 bases separated the two germline ends. For the CDR3, the DNA is TGCGCCAGCAGCTTGGAAGGGAGCAACGACGAGCAGTACTTC. Its protein product is CASSLEGSNDEQYF.

The chain couples TRBV4-1 to TRBJ2-2; D is undetermined. Germline lookup yields CDR1 MGHRA and CDR2 YSYEKL. V was clipped by 0 bases and J by 6 bases, with 5 bases between them. The CDR3 runs 13 residues. CDR3 protein: CASSQDYSGELFF. The CDR3 coding sequence is TGCGCCAGCAGCCAAGATTATTCCGGGGAGCTGTTTTTT.

V gene TRBV9 combines with J gene TRBJ2-1; 11 bases agree with TRBD2. CDR3 size: 16 residues. Germline-derived CDR1 and CDR2 are SGDLS and YYNGEE. Trimming at V came to 5 bases and at J to 6 bases, leaving 10 bases not matched to a gene. CDR3 coding DNA: TGTGCCAGCAGTCACCCCCTAGCGGGAGGAATCAATGAGCAGTTCTTC. Translating gives CASSHPLAGGINEQFF.

The genes are TRBV28 and TRBJ1-1, with 9 bases that match TRBD1. The CDR3 length is 14 residues. V trimming: 3 bases; J trimming: 6 bases; junction bases outside the gene matches: 5. Germline V lookup: CDR1 MDHEN, CDR2 SYDVKM. The chain's CDR3 is CASSLRQGDSEAFF. CDR3 DNA sequence: TGTGCCAGCAGTTTGCGACAGGGGGACTCTGAAGCTTTCTTT. Drawing the rest from reference TRBV28 and TRBJ1-1, the complete variable domain is DVKVTQSSRYLVKRTGEKVFLECVQDMDHENMFWYRQDPGLGLRLIYFSYDVKMKEKGDIPEGYSVSREKKERFSLILESASTNQTSMYLCASSLRQGDSEAFFGQGTRLTVV.

This chain joins TRBV7-3 and TRBJ1-2; a possible D gene is TRBD1 (6 bases). The V and J ends lost 1 base and 8 bases respectively, with 17 bases between them. Germline V gives CDR1 SGHTA, CDR2 FQGTGA. The CDR3 totals 15 residues. The CDR3 spells CASSLRGSDSRGYTF. In nucleotides, the CDR3 is TGTGCCAGCAGCTTAAGAGGGTCGGACAGTAGGGGCTACACCTTC.

This chain joins TRBV7-2 and TRBJ2-5; D gene uncertain. Germline V gene data show CDR1 as SGHTA and CDR2 as FQGNSA. The CDR3 sequence is 15 residues long. V was clipped by 3 bases and J by 5 bases, with 16 bases between them. In DNA, the CDR3 is TGTGCCAGCAGCTTCGACCTGGGTTACCCGGAGACCCAGTACTTC. It translates to CASSFDLGYPETQYF. Full variable domain (outside the CDR3, taken from reference TRBV7-2 and TRBJ2-5): GAGVSQSPSNKVTEKGKDVELRCDPISGHTALYWYRQSLGQGLEFLIYFQGNSAPDKSGLPSDRFSAERTGGSVSTLTIQRTQQEDSAVYLCASSFDLGYPETQYFGPGTRLLVL.

The V and J genes are TRBV16 and TRBJ2-7; D gene ambiguous. Looked up from germline, CDR1 is KGHSY and CDR2 is FQNENV. V was pared by 4 bases and J by 2 bases, with 15 bases between. The CDR3 has 15 residues. Here the CDR3 reads CASSPYTGWAYEQYF. The DNA for the CDR3 is TGTGCCAGCAGCCCCTATACCGGTTGGGCCTACGAGCAGTACTTC.

The CDR3 loop is CASSLALWGADYEQYF. Here the CDR3 DNA reads TGTGCCAGCAGCTTGGCCCTTTGGGGGGCAGACTACGAGCAGTACTTC. The chain combines TRBV5-8 with TRBJ2-7; D is perhaps TRBD1 or TRBD2 (6 bases each). CDR1 is SGHTS and CDR2 is YDEGEE in the germline V gene. The CDR3 is 16 residues long. V lost 0 bases and J lost 3, with 16 bases in between.

This chain connects TRBV5-6 to TRBJ2-1; no clear D. Germline CDR1 reads SGHDT; CDR2 reads YYEEEE. The CDR3 length is 13 residues. Trimming left V 0 bases short and J 7 bases short, with 8 bases between. The CDR3: CASSLAGGNEQFF. In nucleotides, the CDR3 is TGTGCCAGCAGCTTGGCCGGTGGGAATGAGCAGTTCTTC.

The chain joins TRBV25-1 to TRBJ1-2; D perhaps matches TRBD1 (6 bases). The CDR3 runs to 15 residues. CDR1 MGHDK and CDR2 SYGVNS come from the germline V gene. The germline V and J ends were trimmed by 2 bases and 0 bases, with 10 bases remaining between them. CDR3 in amino acids: CASSELRDTNYGYTF. The DNA of the CDR3 is TGTGCCAGCAGTGAACTCCGGGACACTAACTATGGCTACACCTTC.

The genes are TRBV4-2 and TRBJ2-7; 8 bases map to TRBD1. This CDR3 is built from 15 residues. V shed 2 bases and J 0 bases; nucleotides not matched to a gene: 3. Germline CDR1 and CDR2: LGHNA and YNFKEQ. The CDR3 nucleotides are TGTGCCAGCAGCCAAACAGGGGGGAGCTCCTACGAGCAGTACTTC. Translation gives CASSQTGGSSYEQYF.

The genes are TRBV5-8 and TRBJ2-1, with D maybe TRBD1 (5 bases). V was clipped by 1 base and J by 7 bases, with 15 bases between them. The CDR3 totals 15 residues. Per the germline V gene, CDR1 is SGHTS and CDR2 is YDEGEE. For the CDR3, the DNA is TGTGCCAGCAGCTTGACAGGAATAACAATAAATGAGCAGTTCTTC. It encodes CASSLTGITINEQFF.

The chain joins TRBV4-1 to TRBJ1-5; 7 bases align to TRBD1. The CDR3 is 15 residues long. Germline V lookup: CDR1 MGHRA, CDR2 YSYEKL. The junction had 3 bases not matched to a gene; V was cut back by 4 bases and J by 0 bases. This chain's CDR3 is CASSPTGNSNQPQHF. The CDR3 DNA follows: TGCGCCAGCAGCCCGACAGGGAATAGCAATCAGCCCCAGCATTTT.

The chain combines TRBV28 with TRBJ2-7, with 8 bases that match TRBD1. In germline, CDR1 is MDHEN, CDR2 SYDVKM. This CDR3 has 13 residues. V gave up 7 bases and J gave up 6 bases; unmatched junction bases: 8. CDR3 bases: TGTGCCAGCACCCCCCCAGGGGGCTTCGAGCAGTACTTC. This encodes CASTPPGGFEQYF. Full variable domain (remainder filled in from reference TRBV28 and TRBJ2-7): DVKVTQSSRYLVKRTGEKVFLECVQDMDHENMFWYRQDPGLGLRLIYFSYDVKMKEKGDIPEGYSVSREKKERFSLILESASTNQTSMYLCASTPPGGFEQYFGPGTRLTVT.

The chain has TRBV6-1 and TRBJ2-6, with D perhaps TRBD2 (5 bases). Germline V gives CDR1 MNHNS, CDR2 SASEGT. Trimming pared 7 bases from V and 4 bases from J, leaving 14 bases between. The CDR3 consists of 15 residues. Here the CDR3 DNA reads TGTGCCAGCATTAGACGGACTCTGGGGGCCAACGTCCTGACTTTC. Protein: CASIRRTLGANVLTF.

This sequence joins TRBV5-1 and TRBJ2-7; D possibly corresponds to TRBD1 (5 bases). The V gene's germline CDR1 is SGHRS and CDR2 YFSETQ. V dropped 1 base and J dropped 0 bases, with 8 bases sitting between them. This CDR3 spans 14 amino acids. The CDR3 sequence is CASSLTQGSYEQYF. The CDR3 DNA is TGCGCCAGCAGCTTGACCCAGGGCTCCTACGAGCAGTACTTC. The full variable domain, its missing parts supplied by reference TRBV5-1 and TRBJ2-7, is KAGVTQTPRYLIKTRGQQVTLSCSPISGHRSVSWYQQTPGQGLQFLFEYFSETQRNKGNFPGRFSGRQFSNSRSEMNVSTLELGDSALYLCASSLTQGSYEQYFGPGTRLTVT.

The V gene is TRBV19, the J gene TRBJ1-2, with TRBD1 matching 7 bases. The length of the CDR3 is 15 residues. Per the germline V gene, CDR1 is LNHDA and CDR2 is SQIVND (reference sequence). V lost 4 bases, J lost 0 bases, and 5 bases stayed unmatched. This chain's CDR3 is CASSRDSLSNYGYTF. The DNA for the CDR3 is TGTGCCAGTAGTAGGGACAGCCTGTCTAACTATGGCTACACCTTC. Combining the CDR3 with reference TRBV19 and TRBJ1-2 gives the whole variable domain DGGITQSPKYLFRKEGQNVTLSCEQNLNHDAMYWYRQDPGQGLRLIYYSQIVNDFQKGDIAEGYSVSREKKESFPLTVTSAQKNPTAFYLCASSRDSLSNYGYTFGSGTRLTVV.

This clone was counted once. The J gene is TRBJ2-7, the V gene TRBV7-3, with a weak D call TRBD2 (5 bases). From germline, CDR1 is SGHTA and CDR2 FQGTGA. The CDR3 is 14 residues long. V shed 2 bases and J shed 5 bases, with 13 bases lying between them. The CDR3: CASSLSGSRDEQYF. The DNA of the CDR3 is TGTGCCAGCAGCTTATCTGGGAGTCGGGACGAGCAGTACTTC.

This clone appeared a single time. V is TRBV27 and J is TRBJ2-7; D unclear. The V end lost 7 bases, the J end lost 3 bases, and 13 bases lay between the germline ends. The V gene's germline CDR1 is MNHEY and CDR2 SMNVEV (reference sequence). The CDR3 is made up of 13 amino acids. The CDR3: CASTNPPLYEQYF. The DNA of the CDR3 is TGTGCCAGCACTAACCCTCCACTCTACGAGCAGTACTTC.

The CDR3 here is CASSIVQGSVAGGAIRNNEQFF. Written as DNA, the CDR3 is TGTGCCAGTAGTATAGTTCAGGGGTCAGTAGCGGGAGGGGCCATCCGAAACAATGAGCAGTTCTTC. This chain joins TRBV19 and TRBJ2-1, with 11 bases fitting TRBD2. The germline V gene encodes CDR1 LNHDA and CDR2 SQIVND (reference sequence). V was clipped by 1 base and J by 5 bases; unmatched bases: 22. The CDR3 is 22 amino acids.

The chain carries TRBV18 and TRBJ2-5; D uncertain. Germline lookup yields CDR1 KGHSH and CDR2 LQKENI. CDR3 length: 17 amino acids. Trimming took 2 bases from V and 1 from J, leaving 17 bases between them. CDR3 in amino acids: CASSPKITGSTQETQYF. CDR3 nucleotide sequence: TGTGCCAGCTCACCAAAAATTACTGGCAGCACCCAAGAGACCCAGTACTTC.

The rearrangement links TRBV9 to TRBJ2-3; TRBD2 agrees at 8 bases. V shed 5 bases and J 4 bases; nucleotides not matched to a gene: 6. Germline CDR1 reads SGDLS; CDR2 reads YYNGEE. This CDR3 is 14 amino acids long. CDR3 bases: TGTGCCAGCAGTACCCCGGGGGGGGCAGATACGCAGTATTTT. As protein: CASSTPGGADTQYF.